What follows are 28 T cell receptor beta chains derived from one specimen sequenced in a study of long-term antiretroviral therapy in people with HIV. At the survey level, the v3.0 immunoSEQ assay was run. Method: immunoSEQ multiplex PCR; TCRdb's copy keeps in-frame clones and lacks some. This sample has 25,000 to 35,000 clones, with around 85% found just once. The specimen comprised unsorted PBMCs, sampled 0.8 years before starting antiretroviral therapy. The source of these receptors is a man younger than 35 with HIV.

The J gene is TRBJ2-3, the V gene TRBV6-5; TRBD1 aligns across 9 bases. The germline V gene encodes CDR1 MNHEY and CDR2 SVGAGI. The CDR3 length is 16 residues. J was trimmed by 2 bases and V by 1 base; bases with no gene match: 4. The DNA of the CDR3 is TGTGCCAGCAGTTACTTCCGGGACAGGGACACAGATACGCAGTATTTT. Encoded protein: CASSYFRDRDTDTQYF.

The CDR3 here is CASWPRTGSGANVLTF. The CDR3 DNA is TGTGCCAGCTGGCCCCGGACAGGCTCTGGGGCCAACGTCCTGACTTTC. The V gene is TRBV5-4, the J gene TRBJ2-6; 7 bases align to TRBD1. V lost 7 bases and J lost 0; bases outside the gene matches: 7. The CDR3 length is 16 residues. Germline-derived CDR1 and CDR2 are SGHNT and YYREEE (reference sequence).

CDR3 sequence reads: CASSIMSVSYNEQFF. The CDR3 nucleotides are TGTGCCAGTAGTATTATGTCGGTTTCCTACAATGAGCAGTTCTTC. This chain uses TRBV19 with TRBJ2-1; no definite D call. CDR3 size: 15 residues. Trimming shortened V by 3 bases and J by 1 base, and 10 bases separated the two germline ends. Per the germline V gene, CDR1 is LNHDA and CDR2 is SQIVND (reference sequence).

In DNA, the CDR3 is TGTGCCAGCAGTTACCAAGGGTACCCCGGGGAGCTGTTTTTT. It translates to CASSYQGYPGELFF. The chain combines TRBV6-6 with TRBJ2-2; D gene uncertain. CDR1 is MNHNY, CDR2 SVGAGI, per germline (reference sequence). The V gene lost 2 bases and the J gene lost 6 bases, with 10 bases spanning the gap. This CDR3 spans 14 amino acids.

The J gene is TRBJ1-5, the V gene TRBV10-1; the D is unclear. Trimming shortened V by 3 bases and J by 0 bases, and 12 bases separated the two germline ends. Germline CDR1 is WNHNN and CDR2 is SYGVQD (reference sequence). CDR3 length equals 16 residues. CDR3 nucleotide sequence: TGCGCCAGCAGTGATGTTTGTCCATATAGCAATCAGCCCCAGCATTTT. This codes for CASSDVCPYSNQPQHF.

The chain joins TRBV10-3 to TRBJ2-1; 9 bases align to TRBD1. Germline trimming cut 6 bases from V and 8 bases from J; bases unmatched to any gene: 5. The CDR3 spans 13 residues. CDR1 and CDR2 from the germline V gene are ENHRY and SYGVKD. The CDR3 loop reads CAIRIQGADEQFF. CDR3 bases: TGTGCCATCAGAATACAGGGGGCCGATGAGCAGTTCTTC.

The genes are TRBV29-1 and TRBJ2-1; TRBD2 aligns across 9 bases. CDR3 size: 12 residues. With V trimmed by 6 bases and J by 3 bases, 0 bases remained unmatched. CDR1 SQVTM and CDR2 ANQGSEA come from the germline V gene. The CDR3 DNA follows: TGCAGCGTAGCGGGGGGCTACAATGAGCAGTTCTTC. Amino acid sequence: CSVAGGYNEQFF.

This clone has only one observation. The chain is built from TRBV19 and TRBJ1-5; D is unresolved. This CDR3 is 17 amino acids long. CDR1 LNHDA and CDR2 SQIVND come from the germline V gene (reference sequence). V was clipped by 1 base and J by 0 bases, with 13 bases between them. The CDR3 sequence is CASSIGAGWSSNQPQHF. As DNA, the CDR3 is TGTGCCAGTAGTATAGGGGCGGGGTGGAGTAGCAATCAGCCCCAGCATTTT.

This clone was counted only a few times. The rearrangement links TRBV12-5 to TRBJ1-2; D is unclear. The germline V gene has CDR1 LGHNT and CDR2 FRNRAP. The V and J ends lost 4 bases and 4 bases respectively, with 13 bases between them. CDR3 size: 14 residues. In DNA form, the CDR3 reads TGTGCTAGTGGTTCTTCAGGACGGGCCTATGGCTACACCTTC. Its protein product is CASGSSGRAYGYTF.

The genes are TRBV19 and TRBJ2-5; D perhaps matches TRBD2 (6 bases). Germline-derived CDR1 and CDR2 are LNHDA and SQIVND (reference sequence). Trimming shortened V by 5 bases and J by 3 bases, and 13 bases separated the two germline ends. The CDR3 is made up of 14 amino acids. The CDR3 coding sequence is TGTGCCAGTAGTCTTCCGGGACTCGAAGAGACCCAGTACTTC. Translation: CASSLPGLEETQYF.

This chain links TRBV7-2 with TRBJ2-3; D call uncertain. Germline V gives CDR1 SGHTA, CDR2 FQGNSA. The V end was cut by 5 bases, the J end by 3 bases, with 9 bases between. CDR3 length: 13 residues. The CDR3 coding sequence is TGTGCCAGCAGCGTAGGTGGGACAGATACGCAGTATTTT. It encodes CASSVGGTDTQYF.

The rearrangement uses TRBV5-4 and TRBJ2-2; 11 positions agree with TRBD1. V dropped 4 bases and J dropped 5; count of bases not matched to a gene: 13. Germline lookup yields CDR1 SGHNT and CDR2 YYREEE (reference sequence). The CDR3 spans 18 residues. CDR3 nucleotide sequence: TGTGCCAGCAGCCAGGAGAGGACAGGGGGCATTCCTACCGGGGAGCTGTTTTTT. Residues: CASSQERTGGIPTGELFF.

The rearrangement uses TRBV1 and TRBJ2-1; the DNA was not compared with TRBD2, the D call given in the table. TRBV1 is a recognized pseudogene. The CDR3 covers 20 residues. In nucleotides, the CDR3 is TGCACCAGCAGCCAAATCCCGGGACTAGCGGGGGGGCGGACCCACAATGAGCAGTTCTTC. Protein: CTSSQIPGLAGGRTHNEQFF.

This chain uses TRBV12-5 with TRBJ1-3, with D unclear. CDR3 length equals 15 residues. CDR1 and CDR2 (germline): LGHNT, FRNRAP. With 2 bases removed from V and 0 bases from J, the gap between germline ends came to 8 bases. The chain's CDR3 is CASGLSEGSGNTIYF. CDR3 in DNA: TGTGCTAGTGGTTTGTCCGAGGGCTCTGGAAACACCATATATTTT.

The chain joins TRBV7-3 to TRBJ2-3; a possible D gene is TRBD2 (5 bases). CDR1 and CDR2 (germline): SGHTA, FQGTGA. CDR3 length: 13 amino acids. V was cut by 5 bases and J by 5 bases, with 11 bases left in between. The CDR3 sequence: CASSELVRDTQYF. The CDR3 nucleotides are TGTGCCAGCAGCGAACTAGTAAGAGATACGCAGTATTTT.

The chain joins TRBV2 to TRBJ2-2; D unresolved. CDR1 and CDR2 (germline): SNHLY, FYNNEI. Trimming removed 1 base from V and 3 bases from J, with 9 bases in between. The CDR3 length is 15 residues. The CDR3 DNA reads TGTGCCAGCAGTGAAGAAACCGGGTACACCGGGGAGCTGTTTTTT. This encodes CASSEETGYTGELFF.

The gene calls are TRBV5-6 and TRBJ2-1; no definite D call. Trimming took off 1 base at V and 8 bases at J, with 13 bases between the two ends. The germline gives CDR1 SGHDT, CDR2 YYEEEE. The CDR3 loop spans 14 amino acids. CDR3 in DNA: TGTGCCAGCAGCTTGAGCCTCAGGCCGCATGAGCAGTTCTTC. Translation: CASSLSLRPHEQFF.

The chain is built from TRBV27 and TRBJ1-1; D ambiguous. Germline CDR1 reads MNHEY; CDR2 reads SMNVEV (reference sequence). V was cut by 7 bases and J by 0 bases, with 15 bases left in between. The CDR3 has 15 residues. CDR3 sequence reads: CASNPQASMNTEAFF. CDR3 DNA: TGTGCCAGCAACCCCCAAGCGTCGATGAACACTGAAGCTTTCTTT.

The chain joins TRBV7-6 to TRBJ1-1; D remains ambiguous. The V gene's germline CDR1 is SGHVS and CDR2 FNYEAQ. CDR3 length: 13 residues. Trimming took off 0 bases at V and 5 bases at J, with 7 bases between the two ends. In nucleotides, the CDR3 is TGTGCCAGCAGCTTAGCGTTAGGGACTGAAGCTTTCTTT. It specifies CASSLALGTEAFF.

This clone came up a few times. DNA for the CDR3: TGTGCCAGCAGCGTAGATGCCTATGGCTACACCTTC. Protein: CASSVDAYGYTF. The rearrangement joins TRBV9 to TRBJ1-2; D not resolved. The CDR3 runs to 12 residues. CDR1 is SGDLS, CDR2 YYNGEE, per germline. V lost 0 bases and J 4 bases, leaving 4 bases between the germline ends.

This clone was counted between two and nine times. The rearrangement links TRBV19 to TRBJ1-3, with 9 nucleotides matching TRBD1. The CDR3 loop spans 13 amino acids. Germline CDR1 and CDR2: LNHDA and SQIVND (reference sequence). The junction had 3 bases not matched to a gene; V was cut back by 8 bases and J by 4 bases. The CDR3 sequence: CASGGTGGNTIYF. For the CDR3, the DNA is TGTGCCAGTGGAGGGACAGGGGGAAACACCATATATTTT.

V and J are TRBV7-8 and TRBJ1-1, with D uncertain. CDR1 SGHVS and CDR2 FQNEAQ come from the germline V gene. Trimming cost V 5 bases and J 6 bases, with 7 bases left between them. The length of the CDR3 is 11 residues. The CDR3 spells CASSTEAEAFF. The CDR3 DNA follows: TGTGCCAGCAGCACAGAAGCTGAAGCTTTCTTT.

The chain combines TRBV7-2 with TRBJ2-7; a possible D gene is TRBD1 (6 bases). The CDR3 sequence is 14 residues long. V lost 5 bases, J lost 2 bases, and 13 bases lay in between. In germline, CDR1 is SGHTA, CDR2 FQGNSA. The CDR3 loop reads CASSLGHQAYEQYF. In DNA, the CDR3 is TGTGCCAGCAGCCTGGGACATCAGGCCTACGAGCAGTACTTC.

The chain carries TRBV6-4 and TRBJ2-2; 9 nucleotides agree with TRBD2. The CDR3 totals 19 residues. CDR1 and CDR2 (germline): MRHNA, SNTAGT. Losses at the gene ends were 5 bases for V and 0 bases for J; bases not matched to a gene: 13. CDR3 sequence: CASSPLHTSGFANTGELFF. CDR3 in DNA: TGTGCCAGCAGTCCGCTGCACACTAGCGGGTTCGCGAACACCGGGGAGCTGTTTTTT.

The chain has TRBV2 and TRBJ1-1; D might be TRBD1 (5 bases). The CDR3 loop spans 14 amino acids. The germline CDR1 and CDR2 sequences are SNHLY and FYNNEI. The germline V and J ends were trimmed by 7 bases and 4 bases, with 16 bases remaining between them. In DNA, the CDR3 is TGTGCCAGCATTCTGACCGGGGGGAGCACTGAAGCTTTCTTT. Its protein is CASILTGGSTEAFF.

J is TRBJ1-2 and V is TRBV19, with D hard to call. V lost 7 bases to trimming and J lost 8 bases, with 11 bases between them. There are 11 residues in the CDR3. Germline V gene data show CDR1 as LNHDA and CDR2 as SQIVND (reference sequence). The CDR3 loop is CASMSWGGYTF. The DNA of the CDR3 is TGTGCCAGTATGAGTTGGGGAGGCTACACCTTC.

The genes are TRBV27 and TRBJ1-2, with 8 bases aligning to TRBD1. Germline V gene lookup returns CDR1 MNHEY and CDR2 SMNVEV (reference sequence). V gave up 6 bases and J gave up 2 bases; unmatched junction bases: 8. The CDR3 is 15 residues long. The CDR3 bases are TGTGCCAGCAGGGCAGGGGGCAGGGTGAACTATGGCTACACCTTC. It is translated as CASRAGGRVNYGYTF.

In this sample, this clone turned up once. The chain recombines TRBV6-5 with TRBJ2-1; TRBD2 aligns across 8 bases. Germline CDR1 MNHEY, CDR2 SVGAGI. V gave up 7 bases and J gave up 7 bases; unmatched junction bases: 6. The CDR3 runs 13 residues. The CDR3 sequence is CASIPGGRNEQFF. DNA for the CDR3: TGTGCCAGCATCCCGGGGGGGCGAAATGAGCAGTTCTTC.